This T cell receptor (beta chain) was profiled in a study of OX40 agonist ivuxolimab in advanced cancers. Study background: Dose-escalation cases comprised hepatocellular carcinoma, melanoma, renal cell or head and neck cancer.

Trimming cost V 8 bases and J 10 bases, with 17 bases left between them. The CDR3 consists of 11 residues. In germline, CDR1 is SQVTM, CDR2 ANQGSEA. Study-wide findings and caveats: No determination was made of the antigen specificity of the expanded peripheral T cells.

This clone was picked up a small number of times. Its antigen remains unknown. Clones were read by immunoSEQ multiplex PCR, and TCRdb kept only the in-frame ones, dropping some. The repertoire includes some 130,000 clones, approximately 90% of them detected once, and around 1% sits in the top ten. The gene calls are TRBV29-1 and TRBJ1-1; D unclear. The specimen was CD4+ or CD8+ T cells sorted from blood, collected in a trial of the OX40 agonist ivuxolimab. The receptor was derived from an adult with an advanced solid tumor such as melanoma, head and neck, liver or kidney cancer. The CDR3 DNA follows: TGCAGCATACGACAAACCCAAGGAGCTTTCTTT. Translation: CSIRQTQGAFF.